One sample yielded the 17 T cell receptor beta chains listed below, sequenced in a study of cytotoxic CD8 clonotypes in ibrutinib-treated CLL. Profiling relied on immunoSEQ multiplex PCR, and the TCRdb table lists in-frame clones only, not all of them. This table has 50,000 to 75,000 clones, approximately 75% appearing once. Sequenced material: PBMCs, taken after 12 months of ibrutinib treatment. These receptors were taken from a human donor with chronic lymphocytic leukemia.

The rearrangement joins TRBV29-1 to TRBJ1-1, with D perhaps TRBD1 (5 bases). Trimming took off 7 bases at V and 0 bases at J, with 9 bases between the two ends. The CDR3 is made up of 12 amino acids. Germline V CDR1 and CDR2: SQVTM, ANQGSEA. CDR3 protein: CSASGMNTEAFF. For the CDR3, the DNA is TGCAGCGCGTCAGGGATGAACACTGAAGCTTTCTTT.

This clone was detected a few times. The V gene is TRBV6-1, the J gene TRBJ2-7; D uncertain. This CDR3 is 15 amino acids long. Trimming stripped 6 bases from V and 0 bases from J, with 15 bases between. CDR1 MNHNS and CDR2 SASEGT come from the germline V gene. The CDR3 here is CASSSWGRLSYEQYF. The CDR3 region has the DNA TGTGCCAGCAGCAGCTGGGGTCGCCTCTCCTACGAGCAGTACTTC.

The chain recombines TRBV6-6 with TRBJ2-5; D remains ambiguous. Trimming left V 4 bases short and J 1 base short, with 10 bases between. Germline V gives CDR1 MNHNY, CDR2 SVGAGI (reference sequence). This CDR3 has 14 residues. The CDR3 DNA sequence: TGTGCCAGCAGTTCCGGAAGATCCCAAGAGACCCAGTACTTC. Its protein is CASSSGRSQETQYF.

V usage is TRBV6-5 and J usage is TRBJ2-2; the D gene is possibly TRBD1 (6 bases). CDR1 and CDR2 (germline): MNHEY, SVGAGI. V lost 6 bases to trimming and J lost 4 bases, with 9 bases between them. The CDR3 runs to 13 residues. CDR3 sequence reads: CASSLRGTGELFF. CDR3 coding DNA: TGTGCCAGCAGCCTCAGGGGCACCGGGGAGCTGTTTTTT.

The CDR3 DNA is TGTGCCTGCCCTGGGGGAGCCAGGGAGGTAGTCGGCGGGAACAATGAGCAGTTCTTC. It encodes CACPGGAREVVGGNNEQFF. The chain uses TRBV30 and TRBJ2-1, with D perhaps matching TRBD2 (6 bases). CDR1 is GTSNPN and CDR2 is SVGIG in the germline V gene (reference sequence). V was trimmed by 6 bases and J by 5 bases, leaving 32 bases between them. This CDR3 region has 19 residues.

This chain connects TRBV5-1 to TRBJ1-4; no definite D call. The length of the CDR3 is 13 residues. CDR1 is SGHRS and CDR2 is YFSETQ in the germline V gene. V dropped 2 bases and J dropped 6 bases, with 8 bases sitting between them. The CDR3 DNA follows: TGCGCCAGCAGCTTTTCGAATTATGAAAAACTGTTTTTT. It encodes CASSFSNYEKLFF.

V and J are TRBV28 and TRBJ1-3; D unclear. The CDR3 totals 13 residues. Germline CDR1 reads MDHEN; CDR2 reads SYDVKM. V was pared by 8 bases and J by 4 bases, with 12 bases between. CDR3 protein: CASQTVGGNTIYF. The CDR3 DNA follows: TGTGCCAGCCAAACAGTAGGGGGAAACACCATATATTTT.

The chain couples TRBV5-6 to TRBJ2-7; 10 bases agree with TRBD1. Per germline, CDR1 SGHDT and CDR2 YYEEEE. The CDR3 has 15 residues. V lost 2 bases and J lost 5; bases outside the gene matches: 7. In DNA, the CDR3 is TGTGCCAGCAGCTTCGACCCCGGGACAGGGGACGAGCAGTACTTC. This gives the protein CASSFDPGTGDEQYF.

The table lists this clone with a few counts. The rearrangement links TRBV6-1 to TRBJ1-3; TRBD1 might be the D (6 bases). CDR1 is MNHNS and CDR2 is SASEGT in the germline V gene. V was shortened by 6 bases and J by 0 bases, with 15 bases between the two germline ends. There are 16 residues in the CDR3. The CDR3 DNA sequence: TGTGCCAGCAGGGAACAGGGAAAGGGCTCTGGAAACACCATATATTTT. It specifies CASREQGKGSGNTIYF.

This chain uses TRBV28 with TRBJ2-1; 12 nucleotides agree with TRBD2. Trimming at V came to 5 bases and at J to 2 bases, leaving 10 bases not matched to a gene. Looked up from germline, CDR1 is MDHEN and CDR2 is SYDVKM. The CDR3 runs 18 residues. This CDR3 reads CASSGLAGGPETYNEQFF. In nucleotides, the CDR3 is TGTGCCAGCAGTGGGCTAGCGGGAGGGCCTGAAACCTACAATGAGCAGTTCTTC.

The chain employs TRBV27 and TRBJ2-7; TRBD1 agrees at 9 bases. V gave up 5 bases and J gave up 1 base; unmatched junction bases: 9. CDR3 size: 16 residues. The germline V gene encodes CDR1 MNHEY and CDR2 SMNVEV (reference sequence). The CDR3 nucleotides read TGTGCCAGCAGTCTCCACCCGGGGACAGGGTCCTACGAGCAGTACTTC. Amino acids: CASSLHPGTGSYEQYF.

This chain uses TRBV15 with TRBJ1-4; TRBD1 agrees at 7 bases. The CDR3 sequence is 16 residues long. The germline gives CDR1 LNHNV, CDR2 YYDKDF (reference sequence). With V trimmed by 1 base and J by 5 bases, 7 bases remained unmatched. For the CDR3, the DNA is TGTGCCACCAGCAGAGGCGGGGGACAGTCAAATGAAAAACTGTTTTTT. Translation: CATSRGGGQSNEKLFF. Full variable domain (remainder filled in from reference TRBV15 and TRBJ1-4): DAMVIQNPRYQVTQFGKPVTLSCSQTLNHNVMYWYQQKSSQAPKLLFHYYDKDFNNEADTPDNFQSRRPNTSFCFLDIRSPGLGDTAMYLCATSRGGGQSNEKLFFGSGTQLSVL.

The rearrangement joins TRBV6-1 to TRBJ2-3, with D perhaps given as TRBD1 or TRBD2 (7 bases each). Germline V gene data show CDR1 as MNHNS and CDR2 as SASEGT. The CDR3 spans 13 residues. Trimming took off 11 bases at V and 4 bases at J, with 16 bases between the two ends. CDR3 DNA: TGTGCCGGAGGGGGCGGGAGTGCAGATACGCAGTATTTT. This gives the protein CAGGGGSADTQYF.

V gene TRBV14 combines with J gene TRBJ1-2, with D maybe TRBD1 (6 bases). Trimming shortened V by 3 bases and J by 4 bases, and 9 bases separated the two germline ends. CDR3 length: 13 amino acids. CDR1 is SGHDN, CDR2 FVKESK, per germline. Here the CDR3 reads CASSHGQSYGYTF. The CDR3 bases are TGTGCCAGCAGCCACGGACAGAGCTATGGCTACACCTTC.

This clone has a handful of counts. The chain recombines TRBV7-9 with TRBJ2-2, with D perhaps TRBD2 (6 bases). Looked up from germline, CDR1 is SEHNR and CDR2 is FQNEAQ (reference sequence). The V and J ends lost 3 bases and 7 bases respectively, with 9 bases between them. The CDR3 spans 13 residues. Here the CDR3 reads CASSFTSLGELFF. The CDR3, as DNA: TGTGCCAGCAGCTTTACTAGCCTCGGGGAGCTGTTTTTT.

This clone was seen just once. The chain uses TRBV7-2 and TRBJ2-3, with D possibly matching TRBD1 (6 bases). Deletions cut 6 bases from V and 6 bases from J, with 13 bases between. Germline loops: CDR1 SGHTA, CDR2 FQGNSA. The CDR3 loop spans 13 amino acids. The CDR3 loop is CASSFGQTDTQYF. CDR3 nucleotide sequence: TGTGCCAGCAGTTTTGGACAGACGGATACGCAGTATTTT.

CDR3 in amino acids: CASSYIPGQGTEAFF. The CDR3 nucleotides are TGTGCCAGCAGTTATATTCCGGGACAGGGAACTGAAGCTTTCTTT. The chain recombines TRBV6-6 with TRBJ1-1, with 9 nucleotides matching TRBD1. V was pared by 3 bases and J by 5 bases, with 7 bases of the junction left unmatched. Germline V lookup: CDR1 MNHNY, CDR2 SVGAGI (reference sequence). CDR3 size: 15 residues.